Listed here is a single T cell receptor (beta chain). The data originate from a study of beta chain features in type 1 diabetes. Reverse transcription of all isolated RNA meant that expressed TCRB transcripts were sequenced. This table comes from immunoSEQ multiplex PCR, and its TCRdb copy is limited to in-frame clones, with some not included. The data show fewer than 650,000 clones, about a sixth seen once. Germline-derived CDR1 and CDR2 are SGHTA and FQGNSA. J gave up 3 bases and V 5 bases, and 9 bases lay outside the gene matches. This CDR3 contains 17 residues. The sample consisted of naive CD4+ T cells from blood. The V gene is TRBV7-2, the J gene TRBJ2-5; TRBD2 agrees at 13 bases. This receptor was taken from a man younger than 30 in good health. The CDR3 loop is CASSPPGLAGPKETQYF. In DNA form, the CDR3 reads TGTGCCAGCAGCCCGCCGGGACTAGCGGGGCCTAAAGAGACCCAGTACTTC.